The 19 T cell receptor beta chains in this list originate from one sample, sequenced in a study of shared clonotypes between healthy human individuals. Assay used: immunoSEQ multiplex PCR; TCRdb lists only in-frame clones, some missing. The sample records about 2 million clones, roughly 95% being singletons. Naive CD8 cells lacked CD45RO and underwent positive selection for CCR7, leaving out terminally differentiated effector memory CD45RA+ cells. Sample: naive CD8+ T cells sorted from blood. These receptors were obtained from a man aged 18 to 29 in good health.

The rearrangement links TRBV29-1 to TRBJ1-1; 9 positions agree with TRBD1. This CDR3 is built from 13 residues. V lost 1 base, J lost 11 bases, and 8 bases stayed unmatched. Germline V gene data show CDR1 as SQVTM and CDR2 as ANQGSEA. CDR3 protein: CSVEGRTGVGAFF. The CDR3 bases are TGCAGCGTTGAAGGCCGGACAGGGGTTGGGGCTTTCTTT.

This rearrangement joins TRBV29-1 to TRBJ2-3; 7 bases align to TRBD1. The CDR3 spans 14 residues. The V gene's germline CDR1 is SQVTM and CDR2 ANQGSEA. The ends lost 3 bases at V and 2 bases at J; junction bases unmatched: 5. The DNA of the CDR3 is TGCAGCGTTGACGAGGGGGCGACCACAGATACGCAGTATTTT. This codes for CSVDEGATTDTQYF.

The sample holds one count of this clone. V and J are TRBV11-2 and TRBJ2-5; D unclear. Trimming removed 5 bases at V and 13 bases at J, with 14 bases between. The CDR3 length is 11 residues. Germline V gene sequence: CDR1 SGHAT, CDR2 FQNNGV. The CDR3 DNA is TGTGCCAGCAGCCTGTTAGTCTGGGGGTACTTC. Translated: CASSLLVWGYF.

J is TRBJ2-2 and V is TRBV11-3; D is ambiguous. The CDR3 length is 13 residues. Germline values: CDR1 SGHNT, CDR2 YENEEA. Trimming shortened V by 4 bases and J by 5 bases, and 8 bases separated the two germline ends. CDR3 sequence reads: CASSSTRTGELFF. CDR3 coding DNA: TGTGCCAGCAGCTCAACAAGAACCGGGGAGCTGTTTTTT.

The chain joins TRBV27 to TRBJ1-4; 7 bases are shared with TRBD1. V lost 6 bases to trimming and J lost 6 bases; unmatched junction nucleotides: 10. Germline values: CDR1 MNHEY, CDR2 SMNVEV (reference sequence). The CDR3 is made up of 15 amino acids. As DNA, the CDR3 is TGTGCCAGCAGGTTAATCACAGGGGCGGATGAAAAACTGTTTTTT. Its protein product is CASRLITGADEKLFF.

V usage is TRBV6-5 and J usage is TRBJ1-1, with D perhaps TRBD1 (5 bases). V was clipped by 2 bases and J by 6 bases, with 16 bases between them. Germline values: CDR1 MNHEY, CDR2 SVGAGI. This CDR3 is built from 15 residues. The CDR3 nucleotides are TGTGCCAGCAGTTACCTGAGAGGAGGGGCGGCTGAAGCTTTCTTT. Translation: CASSYLRGGAAEAFF.

The chain links TRBV2 to TRBJ1-1; D is undetermined. The CDR3 runs 14 residues. Trimming removed 6 bases at V and 3 bases at J, with 14 bases between. In germline, CDR1 is SNHLY, CDR2 FYNNEI. The CDR3 bases are TGTGCCAGCAGGAACCCTACGGGGTACACTGAAGCTTTCTTT. Translated, it gives CASRNPTGYTEAFF.

Concerning this clone: Distinct nucleotide sequences in the sample also encode this CDR3. V usage is TRBV19 and J usage is TRBJ1-1; D is unresolved. Germline loops: CDR1 LNHDA, CDR2 SQIVND (reference sequence). The CDR3 has 13 residues. V lost 1 base and J lost 2, with 5 bases in between. For the CDR3, the DNA is TGTGCCAGTAGTATAGGAGGAAACACTGAAGCTTTCTTT. Translated, it gives CASSIGGNTEAFF.

The chain is built from TRBV25-1 and TRBJ2-3; D is unresolved. This CDR3 has 13 residues. V dropped 2 bases and J dropped 5 bases, with 8 bases sitting between them. Germline V lookup: CDR1 MGHDK, CDR2 SYGVNS. The CDR3 DNA reads as TGTGCCAGCAGTGAAGGGCTACTAGATACGCAGTATTTT. Protein product: CASSEGLLDTQYF.

The DNA of the CDR3 is TGTGCCAGCAGCTCCTCTAGCGGGGGTGGCGGGGAGCTGTTTTTT. Translation: CASSSSSGGGGELFF. This chain uses TRBV9 with TRBJ2-2; 10 positions match TRBD2. V was pared by 4 bases and J by 7 bases, with 7 bases of the junction left unmatched. The CDR3 covers 15 residues. Germline lookup yields CDR1 SGDLS and CDR2 YYNGEE.

The rearrangement links TRBV19 to TRBJ1-2; the match to TRBD1 covers 10 bases. The germline V gene encodes CDR1 LNHDA and CDR2 SQIVND (reference sequence). The CDR3 runs to 17 residues. The junction had 11 bases not matched to a gene; V was cut back by 3 bases and J by 4 bases. Here the CDR3 reads CASSMGDRGWHFYGYTF. The CDR3 DNA sequence: TGTGCCAGTAGTATGGGGGACAGGGGCTGGCACTTCTATGGCTACACCTTC.

Notes on this clone: Different DNA sequences within this sample yield the same CDR3. The gene calls are TRBV29-1 and TRBJ1-2; D remains unclear. Per the germline V gene, CDR1 is SQVTM and CDR2 is ANQGSEA. The V and J ends lost 3 bases and 3 bases respectively, with 2 bases between them. The CDR3 is 10 residues long. In DNA form, the CDR3 reads TGCAGCGTTGAGGACTATGGCTACACCTTC. Translating it yields CSVEDYGYTF.

The chain recombines TRBV11-2 with TRBJ1-2; D call uncertain. The CDR3 has 14 amino acids. CDR1 is SGHAT, CDR2 FQNNGV, per germline. V lost 3 bases, J lost 0 bases, and 8 bases lay in between. DNA for the CDR3: TGTGCCAGCAGCTTGGGCGGAACTAACTATGGCTACACCTTC. Translating it yields CASSLGGTNYGYTF.

The J gene is TRBJ2-7, the V gene TRBV28, with D possibly TRBD2 on 5 matching bases. Germline CDR1 reads MDHEN; CDR2 reads SYDVKM. Trimming pared 6 bases from V and 3 bases from J, leaving 9 bases between. This CDR3 has 12 amino acids. The CDR3: CASSRGFYEQYF. CDR3 sequence (DNA): TGTGCCAGCAGCCGCGGGTTCTACGAGCAGTACTTC.

V usage is TRBV5-1 and J usage is TRBJ2-7, with a possible D match to TRBD2 (5 bases). Germline V gene lookup returns CDR1 SGHRS and CDR2 YFSETQ. With 1 base removed from V and 3 bases from J, the gap between germline ends came to 17 bases. This CDR3 is built from 16 residues. CDR3 DNA: TGCGCCAGCAGCTTGCCTCAAGTTGAGGGCCTCTACGAGCAGTACTTC. Amino acids: CASSLPQVEGLYEQYF.

The chain recombines TRBV6-6 with TRBJ1-1, with a possible D match to TRBD1 (5 bases). V dropped 5 bases and J dropped 3 bases, with 16 bases sitting between them. CDR1 is MNHNY and CDR2 is SVGAGI in the germline V gene (reference sequence). This CDR3 comprises 15 residues. For the CDR3, the DNA is TGTGCCAGCAGTGGTCAGGGTGTGGTTGACACTGAAGCTTTCTTT. Protein product: CASSGQGVVDTEAFF.

With respect to this clone: Other nucleotide sequences from this sample produce the same CDR3. Written as DNA, the CDR3 is TGCGCCAGCAGCTGGACGGGGGACACTGAAGCTTTCTTT. Protein sequence: CASSWTGDTEAFF. This rearrangement joins TRBV5-1 to TRBJ1-1; D perhaps matches TRBD1 (5 bases). The germline gives CDR1 SGHRS, CDR2 YFSETQ. Trimming pared 3 bases from V and 3 bases from J, leaving 9 bases between. The CDR3 is made up of 13 amino acids.

This clone was detected once. The same CDR3 arises from other DNA sequences in this sample as well. The chain couples TRBV4-3 to TRBJ2-7, with no clear D. Germline-derived CDR1 and CDR2 are LGHNA and YSLEER. Deletions cut 3 bases from V and 3 bases from J, with 12 bases between. CDR3 size: 14 residues. CDR3 in DNA: TGCGCCAGCAGCCAGGGTGCGTCGGGCTACGAGCAGTACTTC. Its translation is CASSQGASGYEQYF.

This chain links TRBV28 with TRBJ1-1; the D gene is possibly TRBD1 (5 bases). Trimming removed 7 bases at V and 4 bases at J, with 13 bases between. CDR1 MDHEN and CDR2 SYDVKM come from the germline V gene. The CDR3 runs 13 residues. The CDR3 loop is CASTFGGTTEAFF. The CDR3 DNA is TGTGCCAGCACTTTTGGGGGGACCACTGAAGCTTTCTTT. The variable domain in full, completed from reference TRBV28 and TRBJ1-1, reads DVKVTQSSRYLVKRTGEKVFLECVQDMDHENMFWYRQDPGLGLRLIYFSYDVKMKEKGDIPEGYSVSREKKERFSLILESASTNQTSMYLCASTFGGTTEAFFGQGTRLTVV.